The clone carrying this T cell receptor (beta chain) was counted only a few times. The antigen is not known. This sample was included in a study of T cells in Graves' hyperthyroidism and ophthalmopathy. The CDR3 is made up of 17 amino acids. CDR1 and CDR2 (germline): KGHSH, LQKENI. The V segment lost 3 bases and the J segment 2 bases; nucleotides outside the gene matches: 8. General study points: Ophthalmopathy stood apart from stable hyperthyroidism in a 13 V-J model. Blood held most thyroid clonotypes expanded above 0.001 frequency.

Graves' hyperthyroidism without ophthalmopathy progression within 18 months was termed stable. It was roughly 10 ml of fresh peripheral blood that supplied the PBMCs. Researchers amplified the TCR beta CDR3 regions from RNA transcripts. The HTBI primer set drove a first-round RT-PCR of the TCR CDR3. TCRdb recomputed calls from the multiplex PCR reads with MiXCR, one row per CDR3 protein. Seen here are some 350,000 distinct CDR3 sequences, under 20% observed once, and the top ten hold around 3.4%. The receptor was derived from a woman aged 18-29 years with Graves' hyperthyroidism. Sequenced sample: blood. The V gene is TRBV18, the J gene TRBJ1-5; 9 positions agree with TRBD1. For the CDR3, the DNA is TGTGCCAGCTCACCCCGGGGACAGGGAGGGGGCAATCAGCCCCAGCATTTT. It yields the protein CASSPRGQGGGNQPQHF.